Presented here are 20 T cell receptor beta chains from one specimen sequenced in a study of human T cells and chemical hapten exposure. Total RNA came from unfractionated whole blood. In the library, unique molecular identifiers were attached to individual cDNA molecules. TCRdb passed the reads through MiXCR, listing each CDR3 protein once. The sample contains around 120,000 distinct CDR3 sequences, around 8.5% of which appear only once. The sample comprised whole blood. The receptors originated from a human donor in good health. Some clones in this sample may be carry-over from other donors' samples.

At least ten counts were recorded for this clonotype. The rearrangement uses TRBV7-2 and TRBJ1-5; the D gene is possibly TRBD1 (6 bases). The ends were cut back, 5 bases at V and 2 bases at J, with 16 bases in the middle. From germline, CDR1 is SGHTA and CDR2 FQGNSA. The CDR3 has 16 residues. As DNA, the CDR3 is TGTGCCAGCAGCCCCCCCCCAGGGGCCCGCAATCAGCCCCAGCATTTT. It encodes CASSPPPGARNQPQHF. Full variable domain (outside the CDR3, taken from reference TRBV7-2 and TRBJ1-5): GAGVSQSPSNKVTEKGKDVELRCDPISGHTALYWYRQSLGQGLEFLIYFQGNSAPDKSGLPSDRFSAERTGGSVSTLTIQRTQQEDSAVYLCASSPPPGARNQPQHFGDGTRLSIL.

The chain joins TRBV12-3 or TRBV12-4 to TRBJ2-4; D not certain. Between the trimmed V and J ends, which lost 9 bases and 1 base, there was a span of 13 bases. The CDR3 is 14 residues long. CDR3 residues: CASANPLAKNIQYF. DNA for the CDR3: TGTGCCAGTGCAAACCCTCTGGCCAAAAACATTCAGTACTTC.

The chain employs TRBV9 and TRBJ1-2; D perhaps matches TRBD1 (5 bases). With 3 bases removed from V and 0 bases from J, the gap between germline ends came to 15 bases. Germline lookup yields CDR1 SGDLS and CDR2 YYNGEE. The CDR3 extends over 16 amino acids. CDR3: CASSGFGDVANYGYTF. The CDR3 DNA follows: TGTGCCAGCAGCGGCTTCGGGGACGTTGCTAACTATGGCTACACCTTC.

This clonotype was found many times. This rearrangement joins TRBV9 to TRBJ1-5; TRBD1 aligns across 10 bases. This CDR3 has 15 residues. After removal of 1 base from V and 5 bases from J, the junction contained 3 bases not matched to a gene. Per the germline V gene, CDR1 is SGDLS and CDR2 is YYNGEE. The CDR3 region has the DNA TGTGCCAGCAGCGTATCGGACAGGGGGGATCAGCCCCAGCATTTT. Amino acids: CASSVSDRGDQPQHF.

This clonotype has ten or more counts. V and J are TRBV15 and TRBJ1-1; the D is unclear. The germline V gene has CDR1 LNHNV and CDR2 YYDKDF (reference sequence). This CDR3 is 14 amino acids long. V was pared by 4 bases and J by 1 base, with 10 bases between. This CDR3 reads CATSTQTQNTEAFF. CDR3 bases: TGTGCCACCAGCACCCAGACTCAGAACACTGAAGCTTTCTTT. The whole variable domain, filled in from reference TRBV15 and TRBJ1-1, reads DAMVIQNPRYQVTQFGKPVTLSCSQTLNHNVMYWYQQKSSQAPKLLFHYYDKDFNNEADTPDNFQSRRPNTSFCFLDIRSPGLGDTAMYLCATSTQTQNTEAFFGQGTRLTVV.

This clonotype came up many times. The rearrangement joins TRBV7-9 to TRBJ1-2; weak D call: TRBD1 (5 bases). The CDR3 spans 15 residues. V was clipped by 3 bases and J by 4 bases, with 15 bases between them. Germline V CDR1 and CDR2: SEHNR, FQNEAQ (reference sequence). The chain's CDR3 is CASSFPPQETYGYTF. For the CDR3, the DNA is TGTGCCAGCAGCTTCCCACCACAGGAGACCTATGGCTACACCTTC.

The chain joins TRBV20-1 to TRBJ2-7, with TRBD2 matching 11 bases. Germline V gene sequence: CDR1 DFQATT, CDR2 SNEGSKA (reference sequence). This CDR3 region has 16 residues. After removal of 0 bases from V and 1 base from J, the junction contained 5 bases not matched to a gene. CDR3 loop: CSARDRLAGPSYEQYF. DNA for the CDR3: TGCAGTGCTAGAGATAGACTAGCGGGACCTTCCTACGAGCAGTACTTC.

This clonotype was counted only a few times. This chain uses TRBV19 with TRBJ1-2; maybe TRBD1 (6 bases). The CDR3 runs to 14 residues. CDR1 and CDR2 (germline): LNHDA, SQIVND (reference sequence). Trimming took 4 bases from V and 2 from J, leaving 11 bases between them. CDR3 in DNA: TGTGCCAGTAGTACCCGACAGGTGAACTATGGCTACACCTTC. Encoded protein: CASSTRQVNYGYTF. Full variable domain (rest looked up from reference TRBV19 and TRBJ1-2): DGGITQSPKYLFRKEGQNVTLSCEQNLNHDAMYWYRQDPGQGLRLIYYSQIVNDFQKGDIAEGYSVSREKKESFPLTVTSAQKNPTAFYLCASSTRQVNYGYTFGSGTRLTVV.

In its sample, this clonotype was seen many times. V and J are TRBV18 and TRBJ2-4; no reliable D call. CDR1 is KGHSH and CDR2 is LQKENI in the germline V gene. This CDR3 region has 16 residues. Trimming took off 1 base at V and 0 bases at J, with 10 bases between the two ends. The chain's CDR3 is CASSPQDVLAKNIQYF. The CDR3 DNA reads TGTGCCAGCTCACCACAGGACGTCCTAGCCAAAAACATTCAGTACTTC.

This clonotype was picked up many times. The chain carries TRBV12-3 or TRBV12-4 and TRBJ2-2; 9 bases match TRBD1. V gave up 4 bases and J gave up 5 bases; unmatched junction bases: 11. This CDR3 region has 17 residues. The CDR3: CASSYFLLGQGTGELFF. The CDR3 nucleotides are TGTGCCAGCAGTTATTTCTTGTTAGGACAGGGGACCGGGGAGCTGTTTTTT.

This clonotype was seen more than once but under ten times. CDR3 nucleotide sequence: TGTGCCACCAGCAATCGGGACACTCTATACGAGCAGTACTTC. Its translation is CATSNRDTLYEQYF. This chain joins TRBV15 and TRBJ2-7; possibly TRBD1 for D (6 bases). The germline V gene has CDR1 LNHNV and CDR2 YYDKDF (reference sequence). The ends were cut back, 4 bases at V and 4 bases at J, with 14 bases in the middle. The CDR3 totals 14 residues.

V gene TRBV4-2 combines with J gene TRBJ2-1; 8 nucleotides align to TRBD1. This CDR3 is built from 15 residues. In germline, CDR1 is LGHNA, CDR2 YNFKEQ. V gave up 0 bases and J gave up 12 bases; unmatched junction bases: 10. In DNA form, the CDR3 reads TGTGCCAGCAGCCAAGATGGGACAGGTCCGCGTCTGCAGTTCTTC. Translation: CASSQDGTGPRLQFF.

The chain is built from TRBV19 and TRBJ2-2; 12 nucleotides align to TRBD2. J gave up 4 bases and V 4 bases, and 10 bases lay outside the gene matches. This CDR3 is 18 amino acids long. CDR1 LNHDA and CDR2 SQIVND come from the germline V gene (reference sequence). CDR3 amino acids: CASSRSVGLAGSTGELFF. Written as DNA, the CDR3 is TGTGCCAGTAGTAGGTCCGTCGGACTAGCGGGAAGCACCGGGGAGCTGTTTTTT.

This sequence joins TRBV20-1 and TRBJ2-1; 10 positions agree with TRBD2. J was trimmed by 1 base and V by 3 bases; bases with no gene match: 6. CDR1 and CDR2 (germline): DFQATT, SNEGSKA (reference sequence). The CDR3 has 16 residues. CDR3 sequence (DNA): TGCAGTGCTAGTCGATTACTAGCGGGATCCTACAATGAGCAGTTCTTC. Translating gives CSASRLLAGSYNEQFF.

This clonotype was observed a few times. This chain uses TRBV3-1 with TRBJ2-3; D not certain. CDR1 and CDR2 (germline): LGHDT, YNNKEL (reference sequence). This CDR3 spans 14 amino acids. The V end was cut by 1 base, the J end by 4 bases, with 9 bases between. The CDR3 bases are TGTGCCAGCAGCCAAGTCTGGCGCGCAGATACGCAGTATTTT. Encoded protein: CASSQVWRADTQYF.

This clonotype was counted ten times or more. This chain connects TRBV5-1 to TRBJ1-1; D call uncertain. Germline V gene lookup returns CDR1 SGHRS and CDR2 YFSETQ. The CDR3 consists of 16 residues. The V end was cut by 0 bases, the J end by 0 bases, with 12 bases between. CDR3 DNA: TGCGCCAGCAGCTTGGACAGCTTCCTCATGAACACTGAAGCTTTCTTT. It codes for CASSLDSFLMNTEAFF. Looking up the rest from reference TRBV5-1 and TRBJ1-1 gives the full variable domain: KAGVTQTPRYLIKTRGQQVTLSCSPISGHRSVSWYQQTPGQGLQFLFEYFSETQRNKGNFPGRFSGRQFSNSRSEMNVSTLELGDSALYLCASSLDSFLMNTEAFFGQGTRLTVV.

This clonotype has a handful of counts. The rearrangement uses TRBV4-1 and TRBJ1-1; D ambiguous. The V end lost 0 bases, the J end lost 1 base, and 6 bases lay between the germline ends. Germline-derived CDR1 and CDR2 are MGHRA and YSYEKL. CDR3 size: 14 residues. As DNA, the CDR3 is TGCGCCAGCAGCCAAGACAGGCGGAACACTGAAGCTTTCTTT. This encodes CASSQDRRNTEAFF.

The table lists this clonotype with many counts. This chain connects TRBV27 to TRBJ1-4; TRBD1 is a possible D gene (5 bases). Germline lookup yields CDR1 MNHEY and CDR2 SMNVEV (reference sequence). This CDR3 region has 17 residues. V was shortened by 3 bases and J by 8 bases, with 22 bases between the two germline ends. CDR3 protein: CASSFRKSGGEGEKLFF. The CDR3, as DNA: TGTGCCAGCAGTTTTCGGAAGTCTGGGGGGGAGGGGGAAAAACTGTTTTTT.

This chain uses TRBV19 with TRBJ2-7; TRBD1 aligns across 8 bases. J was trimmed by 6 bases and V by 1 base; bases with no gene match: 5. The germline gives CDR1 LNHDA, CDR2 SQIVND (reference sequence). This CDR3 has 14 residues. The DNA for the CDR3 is TGTGCCAGTAGTATAGGCGGGACAGGCTCCGAGCAGTACTTC. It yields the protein CASSIGGTGSEQYF.

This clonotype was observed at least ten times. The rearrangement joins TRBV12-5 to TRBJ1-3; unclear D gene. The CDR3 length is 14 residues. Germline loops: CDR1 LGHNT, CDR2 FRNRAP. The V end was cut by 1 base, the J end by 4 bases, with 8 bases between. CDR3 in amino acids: CASGLGGVGNTIYF. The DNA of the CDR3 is TGTGCTAGTGGTTTGGGGGGAGTCGGAAACACCATATATTTT.